The next 5 T cell receptor beta chains were all read from a single sample in a study of CD8+ T cells in alopecia areata. Extracted RNA was reverse transcribed, and the resulting cDNA served as sequencing template. TCRdb keeps only in-frame clones here, not all; method: immunoSEQ multiplex PCR. The sample yields roughly 280,000 clones, around three fifths seen once. Specified treatment: oral pan-JAK inhibitor, 5-10 mg twice daily. Sequencing used CD4+ T cells sorted from blood, obtained at roughly week 52, from a patient treated with tofacitinib. The receptors stem from a human donor with alopecia areata.

V usage is TRBV6-5 and J usage is TRBJ1-2; D remains ambiguous. V was pared by 0 bases and J by 8 bases, with 10 bases between. This CDR3 is built from 13 residues. Germline loops: CDR1 MNHEY, CDR2 SVGAGI. The CDR3 nucleotides read TGTGCCAGCAGTTACTCGTTTGGGAGCGGCTACACCTTC. Residues: CASSYSFGSGYTF.

The table lists this clone with a few counts. The sample holds other DNA sequences that translate to the same CDR3. This chain links TRBV5-1 with TRBJ2-3, with TRBD2 as a possible D gene (6 bases). The V end was cut by 0 bases, the J end by 0 bases, with 8 bases between. Germline values: CDR1 SGHRS, CDR2 YFSETQ. The CDR3 length is 15 residues. CDR3 residues: CASSLAGTSTDTQYF. In DNA, the CDR3 is TGCGCCAGCAGCTTGGCCGGGACTAGCACAGATACGCAGTATTTT. Combining the CDR3 with reference TRBV5-1 and TRBJ2-3 gives the whole variable domain KAGVTQTPRYLIKTRGQQVTLSCSPISGHRSVSWYQQTPGQGLQFLFEYFSETQRNKGNFPGRFSGRQFSNSRSEMNVSTLELGDSALYLCASSLAGTSTDTQYFGPGTRLTVL.

The V and J genes are TRBV15 and TRBJ2-7, with 8 bases that match TRBD1. CDR1 LNHNV and CDR2 YYDKDF come from the germline V gene (reference sequence). The CDR3 covers 15 residues. V dropped 0 bases and J dropped 5; count of bases not matched to a gene: 6. CDR3 amino acids: CATSRDDRGYDEQYF. The CDR3, as DNA: TGTGCCACCAGCAGAGATGACAGGGGATATGACGAGCAGTACTTC.

A few counts support this clone. The DNA of the CDR3 is TGTGCCAGCTCACCTTCGAAGGCTCGAGATACGCAGTATTTT. It yields the protein CASSPSKARDTQYF. The chain links TRBV18 to TRBJ2-3; D is unclear. The CDR3 loop spans 14 amino acids. The germline CDR1 and CDR2 sequences are KGHSH and LQKENI. Between the trimmed V and J ends, which lost 3 bases and 5 bases, there was a span of 12 bases.

The chain is built from TRBV6-5 and TRBJ2-7; D is ambiguous. V was pared by 6 bases and J by 3 bases, with 9 bases between. From germline, CDR1 is MNHEY and CDR2 SVGAGI. The CDR3 runs to 12 residues. Written as DNA, the CDR3 is TGTGCCAGCAGAGCCCGGTTCTACGAGCAGTACTTC. The encoded protein is CASRARFYEQYF.